The 29 T cell receptor beta chains presented below share a single source sample, sequenced in a study of cytomegalovirus exposure and HLA in healthy donors. The method was immunoSEQ multiplex PCR; TCRdb's version includes in-frame clones alone and lacks a portion of them. The table has about 200,000 clones, less than 90% seen once. Sequenced sample: PBMCs. Receptor source: a woman aged 18-29 years in good health and CMV-seronegative.

This chain connects TRBV6-1 to TRBJ1-2; possibly TRBD1 for D (5 bases). The CDR3 runs to 13 residues. The germline V gene has CDR1 MNHNS and CDR2 SASEGT. The V end lost 10 bases, the J end lost 0 bases, and 12 bases lay between the germline ends. This CDR3 reads CATAETANYGYTF. CDR3 DNA: TGTGCCACCGCGGAGACAGCTAACTATGGCTACACCTTC.

The chain joins TRBV7-8 to TRBJ1-2; the match to TRBD1 covers 9 bases. Germline values: CDR1 SGHVS, CDR2 FQNEAQ. Trimming took 5 bases from V and 4 from J; bases not matched to a gene: 2. This CDR3 spans 13 amino acids. The CDR3 DNA reads as TGTGCCAGCAGCACGGGACAGGGCTATGGCTACACCTTC. Translation: CASSTGQGYGYTF.

The V call is TRBV6-6, the J call TRBJ2-1; a possible D gene is TRBD1 (6 bases). The germline V and J ends were trimmed by 0 bases and 7 bases, with 10 bases remaining between them. CDR3 length: 14 amino acids. Germline CDR1 and CDR2: MNHNY and SVGAGI (reference sequence). CDR3 sequence (DNA): TGTGCCAGCAGTTACTCCTTAACAGGGAATGAGCAGTTCTTC. Protein: CASSYSLTGNEQFF.

The V gene is TRBV25-1, the J gene TRBJ1-2; D is possibly TRBD1 (5 bases). Germline loops: CDR1 MGHDK, CDR2 SYGVNS. V dropped 6 bases and J dropped 2 bases, with 7 bases sitting between them. The CDR3 runs 12 residues. The CDR3 loop is CASRGVNYGYTF. The CDR3, as DNA: TGTGCCAGCAGGGGGGTGAACTATGGCTACACCTTC.

This clone was detected once. The V call is TRBV9, the J call TRBJ2-7, with 8 positions matching TRBD2. The CDR3 is 15 amino acids. Per germline, CDR1 SGDLS and CDR2 YYNGEE. Germline trimming cut 2 bases from V and 6 bases from J; bases unmatched to any gene: 10. The CDR3 DNA reads as TGTGCCAGCAGCGTTAGTAGCGGGATCGGAGTCGAGCAGTACTTC. It codes for CASSVSSGIGVEQYF.

V gene TRBV25-1 combines with J gene TRBJ2-3; possible D gene TRBD1, 5 bases. The CDR3 loop spans 13 amino acids. Deletions cut 6 bases from V and 1 base from J, with 8 bases between. Germline V gene data show CDR1 as MGHDK and CDR2 as SYGVNS. CDR3 residues: CASSARGTDTQYF. The CDR3 region has the DNA TGTGCCAGCAGCGCCAGGGGCACAGATACGCAGTATTTT.

The gene calls are TRBV6-5 and TRBJ1-2; D is undetermined. V lost 4 bases to trimming and J lost 0 bases, with 9 bases between them. Per germline, CDR1 MNHEY and CDR2 SVGAGI. The CDR3 covers 14 residues. CDR3 residues: CASSSSRSNYGYTF. The CDR3, as DNA: TGTGCCAGCAGTTCCAGCCGATCTAACTATGGCTACACCTTC.

The V and J genes are TRBV2 and TRBJ1-5, with 7 bases lining up with TRBD1. Germline V gene lookup returns CDR1 SNHLY and CDR2 FYNNEI. This CDR3 region has 15 residues. V lost 7 bases, J lost 4 bases, and 10 bases stayed unmatched. The CDR3 sequence: CASTLGQATNQPQHF. CDR3 nucleotide sequence: TGTGCCAGCACCTTAGGACAGGCCACTAATCAGCCCCAGCATTTT. Supplemented by reference TRBV2 and TRBJ1-5, the full variable domain reads EPEVTQTPSHQVTQMGQEVILRCVPISNHLYFYWYRQILGQKVEFLVSFYNNEISEKSEIFDDQFSVERPDGSNFTLKIRSTKLEDSAMYFCASTLGQATNQPQHFGDGTRLSIL.

The chain links TRBV2 to TRBJ2-7, with D perhaps matching TRBD1 (5 bases). Germline values: CDR1 SNHLY, CDR2 FYNNEI. The ends were cut back, 3 bases at V and 0 bases at J, with 9 bases in the middle. CDR3 length equals 14 residues. The CDR3 sequence is CASSDRASSYEQYF. Here the CDR3 DNA reads TGTGCCAGCAGTGACAGGGCCAGCTCCTACGAGCAGTACTTC.

This clone is a singleton in its sample. The chain uses TRBV5-1 and TRBJ2-1; possible D gene TRBD2, 6 bases. The germline CDR1 and CDR2 sequences are SGHRS and YFSETQ. Trimming shortened V by 7 bases and J by 0 bases, and 14 bases separated the two germline ends. CDR3 length: 15 amino acids. CDR3 sequence reads: CASSRDSNSYNEQFF. DNA for the CDR3: TGCGCCAGCTCTAGGGACTCCAACTCCTACAATGAGCAGTTCTTC.

The chain couples TRBV5-6 to TRBJ1-4; the D is unclear. The germline CDR1 and CDR2 sequences are SGHDT and YYEEEE. V lost 4 bases, J lost 0 bases, and 10 bases lay in between. This CDR3 comprises 15 residues. The CDR3 loop is CASSDRDSTNEKLFF. As DNA, the CDR3 is TGTGCCAGCAGCGATAGAGACTCAACTAATGAAAAACTGTTTTTT.

Many counts were recorded for this clone. CDR3 sequence: CASSSSGQAPIYNSPLHF. The CDR3 coding sequence is TGTGCCAGCTCATCCTCGGGACAGGCCCCCATTTATAATTCACCCCTCCACTTT. This sequence joins TRBV18 and TRBJ1-6; 8 nucleotides line up with TRBD1. The CDR3 is made up of 18 amino acids. CDR1 and CDR2 from the germline V gene are KGHSH and LQKENI. Unmatched junction bases numbered 13, after V lost 5 bases and J lost 4 bases.

V is TRBV7-6 and J is TRBJ2-3, with TRBD2 identical over 8 bases. The CDR3 loop spans 17 amino acids. The V and J ends lost 0 bases and 0 bases, in that order; junction bases with no gene match: 5. CDR1 and CDR2 from the germline V gene are SGHVS and FNYEAQ. CDR3: CASSLALRGVSTDTQYF. CDR3 DNA sequence: TGTGCCAGCAGCTTAGCGCTGCGGGGGGTAAGCACAGATACGCAGTATTTT.

This clone was picked up a small number of times. The chain carries TRBV7-9 and TRBJ1-2; 10 bases are a match to TRBD1. This CDR3 has 14 amino acids. V trimming: 1 base; J trimming: 8 bases; junction bases outside the gene matches: 4. The germline CDR1 and CDR2 sequences are SEHNR and FQNEAQ (reference sequence). The CDR3, as DNA: TGTGCCAGCAGCTTAGGCCGGGACAGGGGAGGCTACACCTTC. It codes for CASSLGRDRGGYTF.

This rearrangement joins TRBV15 to TRBJ2-7; 9 bases map to TRBD1. CDR3 size: 14 residues. V gave up 4 bases and J gave up 2 bases; unmatched junction bases: 3. Germline CDR1 LNHNV, CDR2 YYDKDF (reference sequence). CDR3 region: CATSKDRGTYEQYF. CDR3 coding DNA: TGTGCCACCAGCAAAGACAGGGGGACCTACGAGCAGTACTTC.

This rearrangement joins TRBV2 to TRBJ2-1; D remains unclear. CDR3 length: 13 amino acids. Trimming pared 6 bases from V and 10 bases from J, leaving 16 bases between. Germline CDR1 reads SNHLY; CDR2 reads FYNNEI. Here the CDR3 reads CASSAGPLEEQFF. The CDR3 DNA sequence: TGTGCCAGCAGCGCTGGACCCCTTGAGGAGCAGTTCTTC.

V gene TRBV25-1 combines with J gene TRBJ2-3; D is unresolved. The CDR3 runs to 14 residues. Trimming took 6 bases from V and 1 from J, leaving 11 bases between them. CDR1 and CDR2 (germline): MGHDK, SYGVNS. The CDR3 DNA sequence: TGTGCCAGCAGCCTCCAACCCGGCACAGATACGCAGTATTTT. It codes for CASSLQPGTDTQYF.

This chain uses TRBV18 with TRBJ1-5; no clear D. V was shortened by 2 bases and J by 6 bases, with 8 bases between the two germline ends. Germline CDR1 KGHSH, CDR2 LQKENI. The CDR3 sequence is 13 residues long. CDR3 in amino acids: CASSPEGSQPQHF. CDR3 bases: TGTGCCAGCTCACCAGAAGGCAGTCAGCCCCAGCATTTT.

The chain joins TRBV6-1 to TRBJ1-2; D might be TRBD1 (5 bases). The V gene lost 6 bases and the J gene lost 1 base, with 6 bases spanning the gap. The CDR3 consists of 12 residues. Looked up from germline, CDR1 is MNHNS and CDR2 is SASEGT. CDR3 in amino acids: CASRDINYGYTF. The CDR3 bases are TGTGCCAGCAGGGACATTAACTATGGCTACACCTTC.

The gene calls are TRBV19 and TRBJ2-2; D remains unclear. The CDR3 is 10 amino acids. Deletions cut 8 bases from V and 5 bases from J, with 3 bases between. Germline CDR1 reads LNHDA; CDR2 reads SQIVND (reference sequence). The CDR3 nucleotides read TGTGCCAGTGGTACCGGGGAGCTGTTTTTT. It is translated as CASGTGELFF.

The chain uses TRBV5-6 and TRBJ2-1, with TRBD2 identical over 15 bases. Germline CDR1 and CDR2: SGHDT and YYEEEE. V shed 3 bases and J 8 bases; nucleotides not matched to a gene: 0. The CDR3 loop spans 14 amino acids. The chain's CDR3 is CASSWTSGRDEQFF. The CDR3 DNA is TGTGCCAGCAGCTGGACTAGCGGGAGGGATGAGCAGTTCTTC. Full variable domain (remainder filled in from reference TRBV5-6 and TRBJ2-1): DAGVTQSPTHLIKTRGQQVTLRCSPKSGHDTVSWYQQALGQGPQFIFQYYEEEERQRGNFPDRFSGHQFPNYSSELNVNALLLGDSALYLCASSWTSGRDEQFFGPGTRLTVL.

This chain links TRBV2 with TRBJ2-3, with 12 bases that match TRBD2. Germline assignment: CDR1 SNHLY and CDR2 FYNNEI. With V trimmed by 2 bases and J by 5 bases, 5 bases remained unmatched. CDR3 length equals 16 residues. DNA of the CDR3: TGTGCCAGCAGTGAATGGCTAGCGGGAGGGATAGATACGCAGTATTTT. Translating gives CASSEWLAGGIDTQYF.

Only a few counts were recorded for this clone. The chain combines TRBV28 with TRBJ1-5; D not resolved. Germline values: CDR1 MDHEN, CDR2 SYDVKM. The CDR3 totals 13 residues. DNA of the CDR3: TGTGCTCATAGTTTGAATAGCAATCAGCCCCAGCATTTT. Translation gives CAHSLNSNQPQHF.

This clone was seen a few times. The genes are TRBV19 and TRBJ1-2; a possible D gene is TRBD1 (6 bases). This CDR3 has 14 residues. The germline CDR1 and CDR2 sequences are LNHDA and SQIVND (reference sequence). V gave up 5 bases and J gave up 4 bases, with 14 bases separating them. This chain's CDR3 is CASSVTGPTYGYTF. The DNA for the CDR3 is TGTGCCAGTAGTGTGACAGGCCCTACCTATGGCTACACCTTC.

This clone was picked up a small number of times. The V call is TRBV5-4, the J call TRBJ1-2; 9 bases fit TRBD1. CDR3 length equals 14 residues. CDR1 SGHNT and CDR2 YYREEE come from the germline V gene (reference sequence). V was pared by 4 bases and J by 7 bases, with 8 bases of the junction left unmatched. The CDR3 protein is CASSGDRAEGGYTF. The CDR3, as DNA: TGTGCCAGCAGCGGGGACAGGGCGGAGGGTGGCTACACCTTC.

The rearrangement uses TRBV11-1 and TRBJ2-5; D uncertain. This CDR3 has 17 residues. V was trimmed by 6 bases and J by 5 bases, leaving 25 bases between them. Germline V gene lookup returns CDR1 SGHAT and CDR2 FQDESV (reference sequence). CDR3 bases: TGTGCCAGCAGTCCTACTATCGGGCGCCTATCGACGGAGACCCAGTACTTC. Translating gives CASSPTIGRLSTETQYF.

The V and J genes are TRBV29-1 and TRBJ2-1; D ambiguous. The V gene's germline CDR1 is SQVTM and CDR2 ANQGSEA. Trimming removed 1 base at V and 9 bases at J, with 13 bases between. This CDR3 spans 13 amino acids. The CDR3 DNA reads as TGCAGCGTTGAAGGGCTAGTTAAAGCTGAGCAGTTCTTC. This translates into CSVEGLVKAEQFF.

The chain uses TRBV30 and TRBJ1-1; TRBD1 is a possible D gene (5 bases). CDR3 length equals 14 residues. Trimming pared 0 bases from V and 8 bases from J, leaving 16 bases between. The V gene's germline CDR1 is GTSNPN and CDR2 SVGIG (reference sequence). CDR3: CAWSVIRGRAEAFF. Written as DNA, the CDR3 is TGTGCCTGGAGTGTAATTAGGGGTCGAGCGGAAGCTTTCTTT.

This rearrangement joins TRBV19 to TRBJ2-1; 15 nucleotides agree with TRBD2. The germline CDR1 and CDR2 sequences are LNHDA and SQIVND (reference sequence). Germline trimming cut 5 bases from V and 2 bases from J; bases unmatched to any gene: 13. The CDR3 loop spans 20 amino acids. The chain's CDR3 is CASSGNFGTSGGSPYNEQFF. In nucleotides, the CDR3 is TGTGCCAGTAGTGGAAATTTTGGGACTAGCGGGGGGTCTCCCTACAATGAGCAGTTCTTC.